This TCR beta chain was identified in a study of cytomegalovirus exposure and HLA in healthy donors. Study-wide findings and caveats: Around 160 TCR beta chains were listed as cytomegalovirus-associated. Whilst most TCR sequences proved rare, a subset of public TCRs occurred across many donors.

Clones were sequenced by immunoSEQ multiplex PCR, and TCRdb holds only the in-frame ones, with some missing. The sample comprises about 150,000 clones, more than 85% of which are singletons, and 0.69% rests with the top ten. Concerning this clone itself: Its specificity is unknown.

This CDR3 has 15 amino acids. V lost 1 base to trimming and J lost 2 bases, with 9 bases between them. Germline CDR1 is MNHNY and CDR2 is SVGAGI (reference sequence). The rearrangement joins TRBV6-6 to TRBJ2-4, with D perhaps TRBD2 (6 bases). The TCR was taken from a man younger than 35 in good health and CMV-seronegative. Sequencing used PBMCs. In DNA form, the CDR3 reads TGTGCCAGCAGTTACTTTGCGGGGTCCAAAAACATTCAGTACTTC. Encoded protein: CASSYFAGSKNIQYF.